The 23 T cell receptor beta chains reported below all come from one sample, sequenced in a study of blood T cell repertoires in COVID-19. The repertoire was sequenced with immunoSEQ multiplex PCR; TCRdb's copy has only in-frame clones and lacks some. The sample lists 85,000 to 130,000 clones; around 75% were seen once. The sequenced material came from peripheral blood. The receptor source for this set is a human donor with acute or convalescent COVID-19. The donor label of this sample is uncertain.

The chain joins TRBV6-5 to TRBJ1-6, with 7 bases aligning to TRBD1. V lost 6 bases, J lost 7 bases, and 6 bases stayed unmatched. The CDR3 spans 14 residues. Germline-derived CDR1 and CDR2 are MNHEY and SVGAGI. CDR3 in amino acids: CASSQDRANSPLHF. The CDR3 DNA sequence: TGTGCCAGCAGCCAAGACAGGGCGAATTCACCCCTCCACTTT.

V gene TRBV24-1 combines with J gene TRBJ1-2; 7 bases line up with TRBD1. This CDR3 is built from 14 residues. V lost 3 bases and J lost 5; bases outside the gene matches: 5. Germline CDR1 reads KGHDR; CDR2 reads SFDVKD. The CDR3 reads CATSDADRSYGYTF. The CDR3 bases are TGTGCCACCAGTGATGCGGACAGGTCATATGGCTACACCTTC.

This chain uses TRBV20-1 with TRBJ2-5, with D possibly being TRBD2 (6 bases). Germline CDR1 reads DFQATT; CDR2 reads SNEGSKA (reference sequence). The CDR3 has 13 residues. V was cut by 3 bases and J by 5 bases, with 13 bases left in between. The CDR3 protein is CSASATSSETQYF. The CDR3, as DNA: TGCAGTGCTAGTGCGACTAGTTCTGAGACCCAGTACTTC.

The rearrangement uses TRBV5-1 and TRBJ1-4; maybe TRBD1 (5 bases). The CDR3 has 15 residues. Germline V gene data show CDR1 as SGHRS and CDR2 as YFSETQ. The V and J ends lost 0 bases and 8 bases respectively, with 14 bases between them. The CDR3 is CASSLASGSGEKLFF. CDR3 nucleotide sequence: TGCGCCAGCAGCTTGGCCTCAGGGTCAGGCGAAAAACTGTTTTTT.

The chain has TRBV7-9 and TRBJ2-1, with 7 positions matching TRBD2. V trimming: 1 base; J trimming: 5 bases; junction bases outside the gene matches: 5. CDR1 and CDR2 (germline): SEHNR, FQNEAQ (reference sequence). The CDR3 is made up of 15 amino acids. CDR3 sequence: CASSLVGLDNNEQFF. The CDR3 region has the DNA TGTGCCAGCAGCTTAGTTGGACTAGATAACAATGAGCAGTTCTTC.

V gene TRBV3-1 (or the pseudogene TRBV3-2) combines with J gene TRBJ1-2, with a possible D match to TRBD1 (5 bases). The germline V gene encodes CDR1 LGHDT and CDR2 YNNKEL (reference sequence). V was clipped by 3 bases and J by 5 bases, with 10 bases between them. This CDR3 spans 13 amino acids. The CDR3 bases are TGTGCCAGCAGCCAGGGGGGAAGGTATGGCTACACCTTC. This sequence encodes CASSQGGRYGYTF.

The CDR3 DNA reads TGTGCCAGCTCACCACCAGGCCAGGGGGCTGCCAAAAACATTCAGTACTTC. Its protein product is CASSPPGQGAAKNIQYF. The chain carries TRBV18 and TRBJ2-4, with 8 bases lining up with TRBD1. Germline V gene lookup returns CDR1 KGHSH and CDR2 LQKENI. The CDR3 sequence is 17 residues long. The J segment lost 1 base and the V segment lost 0 bases, leaving 5 bases of the junction unmatched.

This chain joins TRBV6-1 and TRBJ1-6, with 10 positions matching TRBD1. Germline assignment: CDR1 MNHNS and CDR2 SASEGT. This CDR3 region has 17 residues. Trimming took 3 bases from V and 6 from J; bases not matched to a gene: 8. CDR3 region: CASSDPPDRGRNSPLHF. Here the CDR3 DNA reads TGTGCCAGCAGTGACCCACCTGACAGGGGGCGTAATTCACCCCTCCACTTT.

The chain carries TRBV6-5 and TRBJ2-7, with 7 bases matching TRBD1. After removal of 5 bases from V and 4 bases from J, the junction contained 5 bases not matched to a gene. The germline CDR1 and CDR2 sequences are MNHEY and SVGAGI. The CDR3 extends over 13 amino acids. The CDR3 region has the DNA TGTGCCAGCAGTACTGACAGGGATTACGAGCAGTACGTC. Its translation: CASSTDRDYEQYV.

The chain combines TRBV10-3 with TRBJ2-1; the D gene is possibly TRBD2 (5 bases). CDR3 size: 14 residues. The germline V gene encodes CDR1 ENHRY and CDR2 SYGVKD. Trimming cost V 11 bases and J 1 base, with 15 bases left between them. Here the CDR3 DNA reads TGTGCCGCCAAAGGGAGCGGATCCTACAATGAGCAGTTCTTC. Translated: CAAKGSGSYNEQFF.

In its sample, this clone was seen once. The CDR3 spells CASRLDRLAYEQYF. For the CDR3, the DNA is TGTGCCAGCAGGCTCGACAGGTTAGCCTACGAGCAGTACTTC. The chain carries TRBV28 and TRBJ2-7; possible D gene TRBD1, 6 bases. V lost 6 bases to trimming and J lost 2 bases, with 14 bases between them. Germline V gene sequence: CDR1 MDHEN, CDR2 SYDVKM. The CDR3 contains 14 residues. Full variable domain (missing parts from reference TRBV28 and TRBJ2-7): DVKVTQSSRYLVKRTGEKVFLECVQDMDHENMFWYRQDPGLGLRLIYFSYDVKMKEKGDIPEGYSVSREKKERFSLILESASTNQTSMYLCASRLDRLAYEQYFGPGTRLTVT.

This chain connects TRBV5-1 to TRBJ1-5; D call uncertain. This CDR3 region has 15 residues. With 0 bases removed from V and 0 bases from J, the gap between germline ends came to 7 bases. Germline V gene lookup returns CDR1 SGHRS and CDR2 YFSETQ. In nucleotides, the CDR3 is TGCGCCAGCAGCTTGGATGGGCTTAGCAATCAGCCCCAGCATTTT. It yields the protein CASSLDGLSNQPQHF.

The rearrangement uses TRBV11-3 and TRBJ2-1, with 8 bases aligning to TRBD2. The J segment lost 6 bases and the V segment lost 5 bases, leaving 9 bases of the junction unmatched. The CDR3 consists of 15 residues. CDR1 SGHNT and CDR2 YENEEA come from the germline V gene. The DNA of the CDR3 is TGTGCCAGCAGCCCCAACAGCGGGGGCAGCAATGAGCAGTTCTTC. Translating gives CASSPNSGGSNEQFF.

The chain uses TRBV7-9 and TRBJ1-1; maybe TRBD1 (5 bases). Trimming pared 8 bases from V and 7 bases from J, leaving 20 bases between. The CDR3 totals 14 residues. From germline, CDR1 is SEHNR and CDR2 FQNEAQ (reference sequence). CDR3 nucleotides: TGTGCCAGCGGACAAACGAAAACAGCGCTTGAAGCTTTCTTT. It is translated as CASGQTKTALEAFF. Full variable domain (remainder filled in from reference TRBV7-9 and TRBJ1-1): DTGVSQNPRHKITKRGQNVTFRCDPISEHNRLYWYRQTLGQGPEFLTYFQNEAQLEKSRLLSDRFSAERPKGSFSTLEIQRTEQGDSAMYLCASGQTKTALEAFFGQGTRLTVV.

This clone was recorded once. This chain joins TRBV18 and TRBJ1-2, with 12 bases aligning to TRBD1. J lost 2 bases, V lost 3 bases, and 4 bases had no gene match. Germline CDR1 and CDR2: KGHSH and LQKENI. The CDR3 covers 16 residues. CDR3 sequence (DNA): TGTGCCAGCTCACCCGGGACAGGGGGCGCAAACTATGGCTACACCTTC. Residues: CASSPGTGGANYGYTF.

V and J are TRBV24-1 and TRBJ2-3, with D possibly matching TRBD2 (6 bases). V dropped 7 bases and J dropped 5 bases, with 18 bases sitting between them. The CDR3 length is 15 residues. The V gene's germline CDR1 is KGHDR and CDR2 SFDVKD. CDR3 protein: CATRPSGLALDTQYF. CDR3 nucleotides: TGTGCCACCAGGCCCAGCGGGCTGGCACTAGATACGCAGTATTTT.

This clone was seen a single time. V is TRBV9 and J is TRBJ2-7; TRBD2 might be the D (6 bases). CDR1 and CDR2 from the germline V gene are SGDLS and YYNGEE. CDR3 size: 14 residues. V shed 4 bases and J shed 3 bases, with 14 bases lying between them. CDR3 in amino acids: CASSLGVRGYEQYV. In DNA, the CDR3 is TGTGCCAGCAGCCTGGGCGTGCGGGGCTACGAGCAGTACGTC.

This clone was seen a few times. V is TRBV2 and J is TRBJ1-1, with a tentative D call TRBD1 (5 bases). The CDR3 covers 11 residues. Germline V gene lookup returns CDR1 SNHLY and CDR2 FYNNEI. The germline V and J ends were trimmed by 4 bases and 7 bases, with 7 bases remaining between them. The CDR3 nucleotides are TGTGCCAGCAGTGGACAGAGTGAAGCTTTCTTT. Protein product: CASSGQSEAFF.

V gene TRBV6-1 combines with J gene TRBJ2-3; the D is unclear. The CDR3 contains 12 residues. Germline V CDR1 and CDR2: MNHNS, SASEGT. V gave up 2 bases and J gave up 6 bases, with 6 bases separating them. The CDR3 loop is CASSENEDTQYF. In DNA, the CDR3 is TGTGCCAGCAGTGAAAACGAGGATACGCAGTATTTT.

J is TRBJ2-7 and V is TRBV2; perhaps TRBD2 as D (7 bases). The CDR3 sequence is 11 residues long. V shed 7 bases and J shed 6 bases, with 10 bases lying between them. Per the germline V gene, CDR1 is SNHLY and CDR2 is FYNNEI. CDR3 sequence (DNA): TGTGCCAGCAAGGGGGGGTCCGAGCAGTACGTC. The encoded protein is CASKGGSEQYV.

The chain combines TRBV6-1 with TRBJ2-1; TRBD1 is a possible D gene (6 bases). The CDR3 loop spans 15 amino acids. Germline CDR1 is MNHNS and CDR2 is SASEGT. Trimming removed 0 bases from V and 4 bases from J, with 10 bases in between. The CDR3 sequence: CASSEAPGEYNEQFF. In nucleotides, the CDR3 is TGTGCCAGCAGTGAAGCGCCAGGGGAATACAATGAGCAGTTCTTC.

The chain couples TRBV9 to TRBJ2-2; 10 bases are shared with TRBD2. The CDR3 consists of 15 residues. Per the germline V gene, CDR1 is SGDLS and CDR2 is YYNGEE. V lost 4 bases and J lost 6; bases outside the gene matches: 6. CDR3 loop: CASSRSGGASGELFF. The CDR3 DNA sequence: TGTGCCAGCAGCAGAAGCGGGGGGGCCTCCGGGGAGCTGTTTTTT.

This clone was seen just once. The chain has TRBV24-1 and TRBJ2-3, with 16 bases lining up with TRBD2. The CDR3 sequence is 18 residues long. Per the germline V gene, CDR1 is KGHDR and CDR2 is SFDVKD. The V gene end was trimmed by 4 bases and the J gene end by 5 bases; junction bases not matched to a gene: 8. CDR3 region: CATSDPGLAGGPLDTQYF. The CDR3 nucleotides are TGTGCCACCAGTGACCCGGGACTAGCGGGGGGGCCGCTAGATACGCAGTATTTT.